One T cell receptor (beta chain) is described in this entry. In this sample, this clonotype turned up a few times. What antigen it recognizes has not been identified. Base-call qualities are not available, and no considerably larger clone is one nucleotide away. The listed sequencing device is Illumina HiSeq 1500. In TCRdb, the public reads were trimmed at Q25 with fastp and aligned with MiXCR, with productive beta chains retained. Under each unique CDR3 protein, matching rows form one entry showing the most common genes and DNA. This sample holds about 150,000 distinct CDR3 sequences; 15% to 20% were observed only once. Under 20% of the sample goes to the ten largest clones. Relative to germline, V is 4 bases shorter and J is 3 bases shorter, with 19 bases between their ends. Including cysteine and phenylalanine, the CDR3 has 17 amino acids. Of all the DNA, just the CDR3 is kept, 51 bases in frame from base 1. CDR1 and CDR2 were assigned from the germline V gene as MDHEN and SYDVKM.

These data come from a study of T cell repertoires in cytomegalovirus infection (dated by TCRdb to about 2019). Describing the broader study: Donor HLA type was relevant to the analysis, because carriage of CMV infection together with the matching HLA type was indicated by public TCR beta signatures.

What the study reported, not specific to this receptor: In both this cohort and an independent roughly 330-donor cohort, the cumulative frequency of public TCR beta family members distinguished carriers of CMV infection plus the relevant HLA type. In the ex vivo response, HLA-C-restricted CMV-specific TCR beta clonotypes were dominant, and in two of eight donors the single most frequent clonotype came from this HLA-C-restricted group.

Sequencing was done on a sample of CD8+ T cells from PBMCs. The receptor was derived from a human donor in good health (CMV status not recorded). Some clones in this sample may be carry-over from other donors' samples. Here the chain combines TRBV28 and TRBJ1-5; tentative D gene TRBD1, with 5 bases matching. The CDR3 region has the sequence CASSSILGTANNQPQHF. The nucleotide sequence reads TGTGCCAGCAGTTCCATCCTCGGGACCGCTAACAATCAGCCCCAGCATTTT.